These T cell receptor beta chains were read from a single sample in a study of T and B cells in COVID-19 patients. TCRdb recomputed calls from the multiplex PCR reads with MiXCR, one row per CDR3 protein. This table holds about 1,100 distinct CDR3 sequences, over 15% found once. Sequencing was done on a sample of blood. The source is a human donor with active COVID-19. Both conserved end residues are part of each CDR3. A D gene is named only where the DNA matches it firmly. The size of a clone is reported for some rows only, either as once, few or many, or as a class for expanded clones.

J,V,size,D,CDR3,DNA
TRBJ1-1,TRBV27,medium-sized,NA,CASGDTEAFF,TGTGCCAGCGGGGACACTGAAGCTTTCTTT
TRBJ1-1,TRBV20-1,many,TRBD1,CSARVTGGTGNTEAFF,TGCAGTGCTAGAGTGACAGGGGGAACTGGGAACACTGAAGCTTTCTTT
TRBJ2-7,TRBV15,large,NA,CATSSANYHEQYF,TGTGCCACCAGCAGCGCAAACTACCACGAGCAGTACTTC
TRBJ2-3,TRBV29-1,large,NA,CSVEVVSTRLRGTDTQYF,TGCAGCGTTGAAGTGGTATCTACCCGCCTTAGGGGCACAGATACGCAGTATTTT
TRBJ1-1,TRBV20-1,NA,NA,CSASDTEAFF,TGCAGTGCTTCGGACACTGAAGCTTTCTTT
TRBJ1-2,TRBV20-1,many,NA,CSANTVRRYGYTF,TGCAGTGCTAATACCGTGAGGCGCTATGGCTACACCTTC
TRBJ2-1,TRBV29-1,hyperexpanded,NA,CSVALHNEQFF,TGCAGCGTTGCGCTCCACAATGAGCAGTTCTTC
TRBJ1-1,TRBV7-2,medium-sized,NA,CASSPQGNTEAFF,TGTGCCAGCAGCCCACAGGGGAACACTGAAGCTTTCTTT
TRBJ1-5,TRBV21-1,few,NA,CASSKVGRGNQPQHF,NA
TRBJ2-3,TRBV6-5,medium-sized,NA,CASSPNGATSTDTQYF,TGTGCCAGCAGCCCCAACGGAGCAACTAGCACAGATACGCAGTATTTT
TRBJ2-5,TRBV29-1,large,NA,CSGLEQETQYF,TGCAGCGGACTAGAGCAAGAGACCCAGTACTTC
TRBJ1-6,TRBV10-2,few,NA,CASSESVMVTSPLHF,TGCGCCAGCAGTGAGTCGGTAATGGTCACTTCACCCCTCCACTTT
TRBJ2-3,TRBV6-2/TRBV6-3,large,NA,CASPVQAPQPTTDTQYF,TGTGCCAGTCCGGTACAGGCTCCACAGCCCACAACCGATACGCAGTATTTT
TRBJ2-5,TRBV6-5,NA,NA,CASRAQETQYF,TGTGCCAGCAGGGCCCAAGAGACCCAGTACTTC
TRBJ2-1,TRBV30,large,NA,CAWSEQYNEQFF,TGTGCCTGGAGTGAACAGTACAATGAGCAGTTCTTC
TRBJ2-3,TRBV7-9,medium-sized,NA,CASSPPRTADTQYF,TGTGCCAGCAGCCCCCCTAGGACGGCGGATACGCAGTATTTT
TRBJ2-2,TRBV5-6,large,TRBD2,CASSRLAGGAGELFF,TGTGCCAGCAGTCGACTAGCGGGGGGTGCCGGGGAGCTGTTTTTT
TRBJ2-1,TRBV19,large,NA,CASSSEGFGYNEQFF,TGTGCCAGTAGTTCAGAGGGGTTCGGGTACAATGAGCAGTTCTTC
TRBJ1-2,TRBV23-1,NA,TRBD1,CASSQPDRGNYGYTF,TGCGCCAGCAGTCAACCGGACAGGGGTAACTATGGCTACACCTTC
TRBJ1-2,TRBV4-3,NA,NA,CASSQDNSGYGDYGYTF,TGCGCCAGCAGCCAAGATAATTCAGGGTACGGCGACTATGGCTACACCTTC
TRBJ2-5,TRBV20-1,NA,TRBD2,CSASTGTSGGAPKTQYF,TGCAGTGCTAGTACCGGGACTAGCGGGGGGGCCCCAAAGACCCAGTACTTC
TRBJ1-1,TRBV5-6,medium-sized,NA,CASSLWQITYTEAFF,TGTGCCAGCAGCTTGTGGCAGATAACTTACACTGAAGCTTTCTTT
TRBJ2-5,TRBV6-5,large,NA,CASRAQGGTQYF,TGTGCCAGCAGGGCCCAGGGGGGGACCCAGTACTTC
TRBJ1-6,TRBV7-2,few,NA,CASSLARWDSPLHF,TGTGCCAGCAGCTTGGCTAGGTGGGATTCACCCCTCCACTTT
TRBJ2-1,TRBV6-2/TRBV6-3,NA,NA,CASSETTNVVKGEQFF,TGTGCCAGCAGTGAAACGACCAACGTCGTGAAAGGGGAGCAGTTTTTC
TRBJ2-7,TRBV5-1,few,NA,CASSLYALLIYEQYF,TGCGCCAGCAGCTTGTACGCCCTCCTAATCTACGAGCAGTACTTC
TRBJ2-1,TRBV4-1,NA,TRBD1,CASSPRDRGSSSYNEQFF,TGCGCCAGCAGCCCGCGGGACAGGGGGTCTAGCTCCTACAATGAGCAGTTCTTC
TRBJ2-3,TRBV20-1,medium-sized,NA,CSARDHWMRLIDTQYF,TGCAGTGCTAGAGATCATTGGATGCGACTGATAGATACGCAGTATTTT
TRBJ2-3,TRBV6-2/TRBV6-3,medium-sized,TRBD2,CASSPRLAGSTDTQYF,TGTGCCAGCAGTCCCCGACTAGCGGGGAGCACAGATACGCAGTATTTT
TRBJ2-1,TRBV6-5,NA,NA,CASSPQTYNEQFF,TGTGCCAGCAGCCCCCAAACCTACAATGAGCAGTTCTTC
TRBJ1-1,TRBV10-3,medium-sized,TRBD1,CAISEGQDLNTEAFF,TGTGCCATCAGTGAGGGACAGGATTTGAACACTGAAGCTTTCTTT
TRBJ1-2,TRBV5-1,many,NA,CASRETGIYGYTF,TGCGCCAGCAGGGAAACAGGGATCTATGGCTACACCTTC
TRBJ2-2,TRBV4-3,medium-sized,NA,CASSQDWTAGELFF,TGCGCCAGCAGCCAAGATTGGACCGCCGGGGAGCTGTTTTTT
TRBJ1-3,TRBV30,medium-sized,NA,CAWRSGGGNTIYF,TGTGCCTGGAGATCTGGGGGCGGAAACACCATATATTTT
TRBJ2-6,TRBV10-3,medium-sized,NA,CAISAGVSGANVLTF,TGTGCCATCAGTGCAGGAGTCTCTGGGGCCAACGTCCTGACTTTC
TRBJ2-6,TRBV5-4,medium-sized,NA,CASSLAKGGGANVLTF,TGTGCCAGCAGCTTGGCCAAGGGAGGTGGGGCCAACGTCCTGACTTTC
TRBJ2-7,TRBV6-2/TRBV6-3,medium-sized,TRBD1,CASSSRGQGSSYEQYF,TGTGCCAGCAGTAGCCGCGGACAGGGTAGCTCCTACGAGCAGTACTTC
TRBJ2-1,TRBV3-1,NA,NA,CASSQGLRECEQFF,TGTGCCAGCAGCCAAGGACTCCGGGAATGTGAGCAGTTCTTC
TRBJ1-2,TRBV27,large,TRBD1,CASSLSGQGGGYTF,TGTGCCAGCAGTTTATCGGGACAGGGCGGTGGCTACACCTTC
TRBJ2-1,TRBV29-1,NA,TRBD2,CSVQGLLRTSGAQGINEQFF,TGCAGCGTTCAGGGGCTTTTAAGGACTAGCGGGGCCCAGGGTATCAATGAGCAGTTCTTC
TRBJ1-5,TRBV6-1,many,TRBD1,CASSDGRTGLFWAQPQHF,TGTGCCAGCAGTGATGGCAGGACAGGTCTGTTTTGGGCTCAGCCCCAGCATTTT
TRBJ2-7,TRBV29-1,NA,TRBD2,CSVDLTGGDYEQYF,TGCAGCGTTGATTTAACGGGAGGAGACTACGAGCAGTACTTC
TRBJ2-5,TRBV7-6,medium-sized,NA,CASSSFTGLVETQYF,TGTGCCAGCAGCTCGTTTACAGGGCTTGTTGAGACCCAGTACTTC
TRBJ2-5,TRBV10-2,many,TRBD2,CASSEPWTSGQETQYF,TGCGCCAGCAGTGAGCCTTGGACTAGCGGGCAAGAGACCCAGTACTTC
TRBJ2-6,TRBV5-1,medium-sized,TRBD1,CASSSGQGVGANVLTF,TGCGCCAGCAGCTCTGGACAGGGAGTTGGGGCCAACGTCCTGACTTTC
TRBJ1-6,TRBV12-3/TRBV12-4,medium-sized,NA,CASRTRDISPLHF,TGTGCCAGCAGGACCCGGGACATATCACCCCTCCACTTT
TRBJ2-5,TRBV9,NA,TRBD2,CASSGRLAGTQETQYF,TGTGCCAGCAGCGGGCGACTAGCGGGGACACAAGAGACCCAGTACTTC
TRBJ1-1,TRBV28,few,TRBD1,CASSLDRGPNTEAFF,TGTGCCAGCAGCCTAGACAGGGGGCCGAACACTGAAGCTTTCTTT
TRBJ1-2,TRBV15,many,TRBD1,CATSRDITGAGGGGYTF,TGTGCCACCAGCAGAGATATTACTGGGGCAGGGGGGGGGGGCTACACCTTC
TRBJ2-7,TRBV6-6,medium-sized,NA,CASSSRGAGGSYEQYF,TGTGCCAGCAGTTCCCGCGGGGCAGGAGGTTCCTACGAGCAGTACTTC
TRBJ1-2,TRBV6-2/TRBV6-3,medium-sized,NA,CASSYPLLAPDGYTF,TGTGCCAGCAGTTACCCTCTTCTGGCTCCGGATGGCTACACCTTC